This T cell receptor (beta chain) was retrieved from a study of cytomegalovirus exposure and HLA in healthy donors. Study conclusions and caveats: Cytomegalovirus association was assigned to more than 150 TCR beta chains.

As to this clone: What it binds is not known.

This CDR3 has 16 amino acids. V lost 0 bases to trimming and J lost 3 bases; unmatched junction nucleotides: 7. In germline, CDR1 is LNHNV, CDR2 YYDKDF (reference sequence). Donors were nominally healthy when sampled, though unrecorded immune exposures were likely. The PCR made use of 60 Vbeta and 13 Jbeta primers. Authors' data handling: The authors later counted roughly 76 million unique TCR beta chains, 9 million to 14 million of them shared. TCRdb's copy holds only in-frame clones and misses some; the assay was immunoSEQ multiplex PCR. That table supplies the V and J calls and clone size; D and trimming were determined from the DNA. This repertoire includes about 46,000 clones.

The sequenced material came from PBMCs. The chain carries TRBV15 and TRBJ1-2, with 7 bases fitting TRBD1. The sequence was collected from a woman between 40 and 50 years old in good health and CMV-seronegative. CDR3 residues: CATSRDPGRGDYGYTF. The CDR3 DNA sequence: TGTGCCACCAGCAGAGATCCGGGCAGGGGGGACTATGGCTACACCTTC.